The clone carrying this TCR beta chain was observed a handful of times. The antigen is not known. The source of the sample is a study of molecular identifiers for immune sequencing clone quantification. Overall study results and limits: Molecules of identical TCR sharing a barcode could underestimate highly expanded clone sizes.

TCR libraries were built in bulk with a published protocol and specific TCR primers. TCRdb re-called the PCR reads with MiXCR, one entry per CDR3 protein. The repertoire consists of approximately 670,000 distinct CDR3 sequences, with just under 20% occurring once and the leading ten covering 0.85%. Libraries used about 19,000 to 1,100,000 sorted naive CD8 T cells and 10%, 30% or 50% RNA input. Using a CD8+CD4-CCR7+CD45RA+ phenotype, naive CD8 T cells were sorted. Sequenced input: naive CD8+ T cells from blood, with Jurkat cell RNA spiked in. The subset here: FACS-sorted CD8+CD4-CCR7+CD45RA+ naive T cells. The TCR was taken from a human donor in good health. Some libraries in this study had Jurkat cell RNA spiked in.

The CDR3: CATRSSSYNEQFF. CDR3 DNA: TGTGCCACCCGATCGAGCTCCTACAATGAGCAGTTCTTC. The chain uses TRBV6-5 and TRBJ2-1, with unresolved D. V lost 10 bases and J 0 bases, leaving 10 bases between the germline ends. Germline CDR1 MNHEY, CDR2 SVGAGI. The CDR3 is 13 amino acids.